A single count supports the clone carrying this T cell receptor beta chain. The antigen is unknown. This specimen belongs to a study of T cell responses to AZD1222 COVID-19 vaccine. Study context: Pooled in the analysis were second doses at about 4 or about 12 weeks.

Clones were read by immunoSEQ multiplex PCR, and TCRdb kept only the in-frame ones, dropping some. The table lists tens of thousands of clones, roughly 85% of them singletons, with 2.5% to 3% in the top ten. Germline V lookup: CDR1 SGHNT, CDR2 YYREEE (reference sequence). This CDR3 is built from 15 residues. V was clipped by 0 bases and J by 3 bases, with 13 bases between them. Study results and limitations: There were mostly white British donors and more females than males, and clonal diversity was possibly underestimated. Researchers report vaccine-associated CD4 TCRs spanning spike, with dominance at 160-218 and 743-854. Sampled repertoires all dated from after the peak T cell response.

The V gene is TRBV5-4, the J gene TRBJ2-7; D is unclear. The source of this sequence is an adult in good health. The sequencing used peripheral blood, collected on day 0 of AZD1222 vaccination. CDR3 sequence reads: CASSLDAGPNYEQYF. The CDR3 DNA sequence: TGTGCCAGCAGCTTGGATGCAGGCCCCAACTACGAGCAGTACTTC.